Sequencing of this T cell receptor beta chain was carried out in a study of blood T cell repertoires in COVID-19. Study overall: There were acute and convalescent COVID-19 samples, and they came from the United States, Italy and Spain. T cells, B-cell-depleted T cells, or PBMCs supplied cDNA or gDNA.

Germline values: CDR1 LGHDT, CDR2 YNNKEL (reference sequence). With 2 bases removed from V and 4 bases from J, the gap between germline ends came to 12 bases. The CDR3 is 15 residues long. Clones were read by immunoSEQ multiplex PCR, and TCRdb kept only the in-frame ones, dropping some. Of around 200,000 clones listed, 75% to 90% are singletons. Adults between about 18 and 89 years of age took part from 24 US areas. This clone was seen a single time. Sequenced: PBMCs or T cells enriched from blood (not recorded which). The rearrangement links TRBV3-1 (or the pseudogene TRBV3-2) to TRBJ1-3; no reliable D call. This TCR was sampled from a woman between 35 and 50 years old with acute COVID-19. CDR3 protein: CASSQYIAGGNTIYF. For the CDR3, the DNA is TGTGCCAGCAGCCAATACATTGCGGGGGGAAACACCATATATTTT.